This T cell receptor (beta chain) appears in the sequencing data of a study of blood T cell repertoires in COVID-19. Overall study context: Acute-phase and convalescent COVID-19 samples originated in the United States, Italy and Spain. The analysed material was cDNA or gDNA that came from T cells, B-cell-depleted T cells, or PBMCs.

The protocol was immunoSEQ multiplex PCR, while the TCRdb copy is restricted to in-frame clones and leaves out a portion. The repertoire holds some 140,000 clones, with approximately 85% as singletons. This clone appeared a few times. The junction differs from germline at one of its ends, possibly a read error. The CDR3 covers 13 residues. Germline V lookup: CDR1 MDHEN, CDR2 SYDVKM. V gene TRBV28 combines with J gene TRBJ2-4; no definite D call. The sequence was collected from a man aged 60-69 years with COVID-19, enrolled during active disease. Sequenced material: peripheral blood. CDR3 nucleotide sequence: TGTGCCAGCACCCAGACCCGACGGAGTCTACCGGACTTC. Its translation: CASTQTRRSLPDF.